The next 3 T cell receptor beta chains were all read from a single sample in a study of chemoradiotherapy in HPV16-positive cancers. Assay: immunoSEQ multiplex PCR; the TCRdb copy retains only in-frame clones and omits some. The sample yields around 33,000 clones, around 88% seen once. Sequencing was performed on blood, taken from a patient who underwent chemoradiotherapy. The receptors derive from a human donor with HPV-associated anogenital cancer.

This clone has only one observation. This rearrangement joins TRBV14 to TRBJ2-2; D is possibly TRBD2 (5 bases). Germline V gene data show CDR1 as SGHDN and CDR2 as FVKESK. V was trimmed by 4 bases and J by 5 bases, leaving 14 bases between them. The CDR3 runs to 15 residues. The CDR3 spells CASSRSGSSTGELFF. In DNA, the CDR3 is TGTGCCAGCAGCCGATCGGGGTCATCGACCGGGGAGCTGTTTTTT. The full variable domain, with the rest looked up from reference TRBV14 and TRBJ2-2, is EAGVTQFPSHSVIEKGQTVTLRCDPISGHDNLYWYRRVMGKEIKFLLHFVKESKQDESGMPNNRFLAERTGGTYSTLKVQPAELEDSGVYFCASSRSGSSTGELFFGEGSRLTVL.

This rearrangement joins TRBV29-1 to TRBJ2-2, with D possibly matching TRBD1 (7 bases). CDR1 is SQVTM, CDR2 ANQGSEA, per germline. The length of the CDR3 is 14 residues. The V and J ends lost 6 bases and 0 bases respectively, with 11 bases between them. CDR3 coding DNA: TGCAGCGTGGAGGGACAGTCGAACACCGGGGAGCTGTTTTTT. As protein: CSVEGQSNTGELFF.

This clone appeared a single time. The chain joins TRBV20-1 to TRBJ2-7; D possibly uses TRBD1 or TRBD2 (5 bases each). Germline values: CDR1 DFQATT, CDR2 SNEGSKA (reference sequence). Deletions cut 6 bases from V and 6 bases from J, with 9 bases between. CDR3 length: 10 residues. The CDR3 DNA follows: TGCAGTGCCGGGACCGTCGAGCAGTACTTC. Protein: CSAGTVEQYF.